The 26 T cell receptor beta chains presented below share a single source sample, sequenced in a study of shared clonotypes between healthy human individuals. The data were produced by immunoSEQ multiplex PCR, yet TCRdb's version contains in-frame clones alone and is incomplete. The sample has some 2 million clones; 85% to 95% are singletons. Input material: naive CD4+ T cells sorted from blood. Subset reported: CD45RA+ positively selected. Receptors were obtained from a young man in good health.

V and J are TRBV5-1 and TRBJ2-7; unclear D gene. The CDR3 spans 15 residues. CDR1 SGHRS and CDR2 YFSETQ come from the germline V gene. The germline V and J ends were trimmed by 4 bases and 2 bases, with 16 bases remaining between them. CDR3 coding DNA: TGCGCCAGCAGCAAAACAGCCCCCGACCCCTACGAGCAGTACTTC. Its translation: CASSKTAPDPYEQYF. The whole variable domain, remainder taken from reference TRBV5-1 and TRBJ2-7, is KAGVTQTPRYLIKTRGQQVTLSCSPISGHRSVSWYQQTPGQGLQFLFEYFSETQRNKGNFPGRFSGRQFSNSRSEMNVSTLELGDSALYLCASSKTAPDPYEQYFGPGTRLTVT.

The chain carries TRBV6-1 and TRBJ2-2; no firm D call. V dropped 5 bases and J dropped 3 bases, with 7 bases sitting between them. The CDR3 loop spans 13 amino acids. Germline V gene sequence: CDR1 MNHNS, CDR2 SASEGT. The CDR3 loop is CASSPWDTGELFF. The CDR3 DNA follows: TGTGCCAGCAGTCCGTGGGACACCGGGGAGCTGTTTTTT.

This rearrangement joins TRBV19 to TRBJ2-7; D assignment may be TRBD1 or TRBD2 (5 bases each). V gave up 10 bases and J gave up 9 bases, with 16 bases separating them. There are 11 residues in the CDR3. CDR1 and CDR2 from the germline V gene are LNHDA and SQIVND (reference sequence). The CDR3 region is CATSWGMAQYF. CDR3 in DNA: TGTGCCACCTCGTGGGGGATGGCGCAGTACTTC.

The rearrangement links TRBV4-3 to TRBJ2-7; 9 bases are a match to TRBD1. The V gene's germline CDR1 is LGHNA and CDR2 YSLEER. V shed 0 bases, J shed 5 bases, and the junction held 5 bases outside the gene matches. The CDR3 is 15 amino acids. The CDR3 protein is CASSQDFTGGDEQYF. CDR3 DNA sequence: TGCGCCAGCAGCCAAGATTTTACAGGGGGCGACGAGCAGTACTTC.

The V call is TRBV5-4, the J call TRBJ1-6; TRBD1 might be the D (6 bases). Trimming stripped 0 bases from V and 5 bases from J, with 9 bases between. The CDR3 loop spans 15 amino acids. Germline lookup yields CDR1 SGHNT and CDR2 YYREEE (reference sequence). CDR3 sequence: CASSLDTGNNSPLHF. The CDR3 DNA is TGTGCCAGCAGCTTGGATACAGGGAATAATTCACCCCTCCACTTT.

The rearrangement uses TRBV7-9 and TRBJ1-1; 8 bases align to TRBD1. Germline CDR1 is SEHNR and CDR2 is FQNEAQ (reference sequence). This CDR3 has 15 residues. Germline trimming cut 1 base from V and 1 base from J; bases unmatched to any gene: 2. In DNA, the CDR3 is TGTGCCAGCAGCTTAGGGACAGGGAAGAACACTGAAGCTTTCTTT. Translating it yields CASSLGTGKNTEAFF.

This chain connects TRBV6-6 to TRBJ1-6, with a tentative D call TRBD1 (5 bases). CDR1 is MNHNY and CDR2 is SVGAGI in the germline V gene (reference sequence). V lost 5 bases to trimming and J lost 0 bases, with 8 bases between them. This CDR3 has 15 amino acids. The DNA of the CDR3 is TGTGCCAGCAGTCCTGGGGGCTCCTATAATTCACCCCTCCACTTT. As protein: CASSPGGSYNSPLHF.

Notes on this clone: The sample contains more than one DNA sequence encoding this CDR3. The rearrangement links TRBV18 to TRBJ2-7; 14 bases map to TRBD2. Germline values: CDR1 KGHSH, CDR2 LQKENI. The CDR3 covers 14 residues. Trimming at V came to 6 bases and at J to 3 bases, leaving 1 base not matched to a gene. The CDR3 protein is CASSGTSGSYEQYF. DNA of the CDR3: TGTGCCAGCTCTGGGACTAGCGGGAGCTACGAGCAGTACTTC.

The chain employs TRBV6-6 and TRBJ2-5, with a possible D match to TRBD1 (6 bases). Germline CDR1 MNHNY, CDR2 SVGAGI (reference sequence). Trimming took 11 bases from V and 4 from J, leaving 17 bases between them. The CDR3 spans 13 residues. The CDR3 nucleotides read TGTGCCGGAAACAGGGTTTTGGGAGAGACCCAGTACTTC. This encodes CAGNRVLGETQYF.

The gene calls are TRBV5-6 and TRBJ2-3; TRBD2 matches at 9 bases. The V segment lost 3 bases and the J segment 1 base; nucleotides outside the gene matches: 3. This CDR3 has 15 amino acids. CDR1 and CDR2 from the germline V gene are SGHDT and YYEEEE. The CDR3 DNA reads TGTGCCAGCAGCTCGGCTAGCGGGGGCACAGATACGCAGTATTTT. Protein sequence: CASSSASGGTDTQYF.

The chain carries TRBV7-2 and TRBJ1-1; D may be TRBD1 (5 bases). The V gene's germline CDR1 is SGHTA and CDR2 FQGNSA. The CDR3 length is 15 residues. V shed 2 bases and J shed 4 bases, with 14 bases lying between them. The DNA of the CDR3 is TGTGCCAGCAGCTTACGGGGCCCCCCGGGCACTGAAGCTTTCTTT. Amino acids: CASSLRGPPGTEAFF. The variable domain in full, completed from reference TRBV7-2 and TRBJ1-1, reads GAGVSQSPSNKVTEKGKDVELRCDPISGHTALYWYRQSLGQGLEFLIYFQGNSAPDKSGLPSDRFSAERTGGSVSTLTIQRTQQEDSAVYLCASSLRGPPGTEAFFGQGTRLTVV.

The V gene is TRBV2, the J gene TRBJ2-7; D might be TRBD2 (5 bases). With 11 bases removed from V and 2 bases from J, the gap between germline ends came to 16 bases. Per germline, CDR1 SNHLY and CDR2 FYNNEI. The CDR3 is 13 residues long. The CDR3 DNA is TGTGCCGGTTCTCGGGATATCGCCTACGAGCAGTACTTC. This encodes CAGSRDIAYEQYF.

The V gene is TRBV5-1, the J gene TRBJ2-7; TRBD2 matches 11 bases. This CDR3 has 16 amino acids. Germline CDR1 and CDR2: SGHRS and YFSETQ. Losses at the gene ends were 6 bases for V and 0 bases for J; bases not matched to a gene: 8. The CDR3 bases are TGCGCCAGCACTAAGACCGGGACTAGCGGCTCCTACGAGCAGTACTTC. Its protein product is CASTKTGTSGSYEQYF.

This rearrangement joins TRBV10-3 to TRBJ2-3, with 15 bases matching TRBD2. The germline gives CDR1 ENHRY, CDR2 SYGVKD. The CDR3 length is 18 residues. V was pared by 10 bases and J by 3 bases, with 14 bases of the junction left unmatched. CDR3 protein: CATQGLAGGAWRTDTQYF. In nucleotides, the CDR3 is TGTGCCACCCAGGGACTAGCGGGAGGAGCTTGGAGGACAGATACGCAGTATTTT.

The rearrangement uses TRBV7-9 and TRBJ2-7, with D unresolved. Germline CDR1 is SEHNR and CDR2 is FQNEAQ (reference sequence). CDR3 length: 17 residues. V lost 0 bases and J 1 base, leaving 16 bases between the germline ends. CDR3 in DNA: TGTGCCAGCAGCTTAGCTTTTTCAGTCGACCTGTCCTACGAGCAGTACTTC. Amino acid sequence: CASSLAFSVDLSYEQYF.

This clone has just one count. CDR3 residues: CASSESFPQGSYEQYF. The CDR3 DNA is TGCGCCAGCAGTGAGTCTTTCCCACAGGGCTCCTACGAGCAGTACTTC. The chain carries TRBV10-2 and TRBJ2-7; weak D call: TRBD1 (6 bases). V lost 0 bases, J lost 0 bases, and 12 bases lay in between. CDR1 is WSHSY and CDR2 is SAAADI in the germline V gene. CDR3 length equals 16 residues.

The chain couples TRBV18 to TRBJ2-7; 8 bases are a match to TRBD2. Unmatched junction bases numbered 16, after V lost 6 bases and J lost 9 bases. CDR1 and CDR2 from the germline V gene are KGHSH and LQKENI. This CDR3 is 15 amino acids long. CDR3 region: CASSAQTSALGGQYF. The CDR3 DNA follows: TGTGCCAGCTCGGCACAGACTAGCGCCCTAGGCGGGCAGTACTTC.

This clone has just one count. V is TRBV28 and J is TRBJ1-5, with 9 bases aligning to TRBD1. This CDR3 is 16 amino acids long. The germline V gene encodes CDR1 MDHEN and CDR2 SYDVKM. After removal of 6 bases from V and 4 bases from J, the junction contained 10 bases not matched to a gene. CDR3 sequence reads: CASSPGTGTPNQPQHF. The CDR3 DNA follows: TGTGCCAGCAGCCCCGGGACAGGGACGCCGAATCAGCCCCAGCATTTT. The full variable domain, in which reference TRBV28 and TRBJ1-5 provide the parts outside the CDR3, is DVKVTQSSRYLVKRTGEKVFLECVQDMDHENMFWYRQDPGLGLRLIYFSYDVKMKEKGDIPEGYSVSREKKERFSLILESASTNQTSMYLCASSPGTGTPNQPQHFGDGTRLSIL.

V gene TRBV29-1 combines with J gene TRBJ1-1; 7 bases fit TRBD1. V was pared by 1 base and J by 1 base, with 3 bases of the junction left unmatched. The CDR3 loop spans 14 amino acids. CDR1 and CDR2 from the germline V gene are SQVTM and ANQGSEA. Here the CDR3 reads CSVEGNRGNTEAFF. DNA of the CDR3: TGCAGCGTTGAAGGAAACAGGGGGAACACTGAAGCTTTCTTT.

V and J are TRBV7-2 and TRBJ1-1; D ambiguous. The germline V gene has CDR1 SGHTA and CDR2 FQGNSA. The CDR3 has 15 amino acids. Trimming shortened V by 1 base and J by 4 bases, and 13 bases separated the two germline ends. Here the CDR3 reads CASSLVVQPFTEAFF. The CDR3 region has the DNA TGTGCCAGCAGCTTAGTGGTCCAGCCCTTCACTGAAGCTTTCTTT.

The chain carries TRBV30 and TRBJ2-5, with D possibly TRBD1 on 6 matching bases. Germline-derived CDR1 and CDR2 are GTSNPN and SVGIG (reference sequence). This CDR3 is 12 amino acids long. V was shortened by 5 bases and J by 4 bases, with 11 bases between the two germline ends. The CDR3 DNA is TGTGCCTGGGCTACAGGGTCAGAGACCCAGTACTTC. As protein: CAWATGSETQYF. The full variable domain, with the rest looked up from reference TRBV30 and TRBJ2-5, is SQTIHQWPATLVQPVGSPLSLECTVEGTSNPNLYWYRQAAGRGLQLLFYSVGIGQISSEVPQNLSASRPQDRQFILSSKKLLLSDSGFYLCAWATGSETQYFGPGTRLLVL.

The V and J genes are TRBV6-6 and TRBJ1-5; unclear D gene. The CDR3 covers 13 residues. Germline assignment: CDR1 MNHNY and CDR2 SVGAGI (reference sequence). Trimming cost V 2 bases and J 7 bases, with 9 bases left between them. CDR3 loop: CASSYVQLQPQHF. Written as DNA, the CDR3 is TGTGCCAGCAGTTACGTACAGTTACAGCCCCAGCATTTT.

The chain carries TRBV6-5 and TRBJ2-7, with 7 bases fitting TRBD1. CDR1 is MNHEY, CDR2 SVGAGI, per germline. Trimming removed 2 bases from V and 5 bases from J; junction bases left unmatched: 3. The CDR3 extends over 13 amino acids. In DNA form, the CDR3 reads TGTGCCAGCAGTTACGCAGGGGGAAACGAGCAGTACTTC. As protein: CASSYAGGNEQYF.

This clone was detected a few times. At the DNA level, this CDR3 is encoded by other sequences in the same sample as well. The CDR3 loop is CASSLGETQYF. Written as DNA, the CDR3 is TGTGCCAGCAGTTTGGGGGAGACCCAGTACTTC. The chain combines TRBV27 with TRBJ2-5; D is undetermined. With 3 bases removed from V and 5 bases from J, the gap between germline ends came to 4 bases. Germline V gene data show CDR1 as MNHEY and CDR2 as SMNVEV (reference sequence). This CDR3 contains 11 residues.

This rearrangement joins TRBV18 to TRBJ2-3; D gene uncertain. The CDR3 runs to 14 residues. Trimming stripped 6 bases from V and 0 bases from J, with 10 bases between. From germline, CDR1 is KGHSH and CDR2 LQKENI. This CDR3 is CASSSRFSTDTQYF. The CDR3 coding sequence is TGTGCCAGCTCCTCTCGGTTCAGCACAGATACGCAGTATTTT.

This chain connects TRBV6-5 to TRBJ1-4; D gene ambiguous. There are 16 residues in the CDR3. Germline CDR1 and CDR2: MNHEY and SVGAGI. V was cut by 2 bases and J by 0 bases, with 10 bases left in between. CDR3 in amino acids: CASSYGPGPTNEKLFF. The CDR3 nucleotides are TGTGCCAGCAGTTACGGGCCAGGACCAACTAATGAAAAACTGTTTTTT.